Below, 18 T cell receptor beta chains from the same sample are listed, as sequenced in a study of shared clonotypes between healthy human individuals (dated by TCRdb to the early 2020s). The protocol used for the library was the immunoSEQ multiplex PCR assay. TCRdb retrieved this table from immuneACCESS and kept in-frame rearrangements only. Not all clones are present; in checked studies, unresolved V genes account for under half, and no reason is known for the remainder. The sample table holds about 2.2 million clones, of which 93% were seen once. Approximately 1.6% of the sample rests with the top ten. For the CD8 naive samples, CD45RO-negative cells were positively selected for CCR7, yielding a CD45RA+CCR7+ population from which TemRA cells were excluded. Sequences were obtained from naive CD8+ T cells from PBMCs. In light of the paper, this sample's cell subset or site label describes: CD45RA+CCR7+. These receptors all come from a man aged 18 to 35 in good health. Some clones in this sample may be carry-over from other donors' samples.

This clone was detected a few times. Other DNA sequences in the same sample also yield this CDR3. The chain is built from TRBV19 and TRBJ1-5; weak D call: TRBD1 (5 bases). The ends were cut back, 6 bases at V and 2 bases at J, with 8 bases in the middle. The CDR3 spans 13 residues. The germline V gene has CDR1 LNHDA and CDR2 SQIVND (reference sequence). The CDR3 loop is CASSIRGNQPQHF. Written as DNA, the CDR3 is TGTGCCAGTAGCATCAGGGGCAATCAGCCCCAGCATTTT.

This chain joins TRBV27 and TRBJ1-5; D is perhaps TRBD1 (6 bases). This CDR3 region has 14 residues. Germline CDR1 reads MNHEY; CDR2 reads SMNVEV (reference sequence). V gave up 5 bases and J gave up 5 bases, with 13 bases separating them. This chain's CDR3 is CASSLWDTDQPQHF. CDR3 sequence (DNA): TGTGCCAGCAGTCTCTGGGACACAGATCAGCCCCAGCATTTT.

V and J are TRBV28 and TRBJ2-1; D possibly corresponds to TRBD1 (6 bases). The CDR3 covers 15 residues. Trimming removed 4 bases from V and 7 bases from J, with 17 bases in between. The germline gives CDR1 MDHEN, CDR2 SYDVKM. The CDR3 reads CASSSMAGVMNEQFF. The CDR3, as DNA: TGTGCCAGCAGTTCCATGGCAGGGGTTATGAATGAGCAGTTCTTC.

The V gene is TRBV5-1, the J gene TRBJ1-1; D is unresolved. Trimming took 0 bases from V and 4 from J, leaving 10 bases between them. CDR3 size: 14 residues. The germline gives CDR1 SGHRS, CDR2 YFSETQ. CDR3 protein: CASSLDWGGTEAFF. The CDR3 DNA sequence: TGCGCCAGCAGCTTGGATTGGGGAGGCACTGAAGCTTTCTTT. The full variable domain, its missing parts supplied by reference TRBV5-1 and TRBJ1-1, is KAGVTQTPRYLIKTRGQQVTLSCSPISGHRSVSWYQQTPGQGLQFLFEYFSETQRNKGNFPGRFSGRQFSNSRSEMNVSTLELGDSALYLCASSLDWGGTEAFFGQGTRLTVV.

In this sample, this clone turned up once. The chain carries TRBV19 and TRBJ1-1; the D is unclear. This CDR3 region has 15 residues. Germline V gives CDR1 LNHDA, CDR2 SQIVND (reference sequence). V lost 8 bases, J lost 1 base, and 17 bases lay in between. CDR3 DNA sequence: TGTGCCAGTCACTGGGGAGTGACTTCGAACACTGAAGCTTTCTTT. This gives the protein CASHWGVTSNTEAFF.

J is TRBJ1-1 and V is TRBV7-2; D might be TRBD1 (5 bases). The V and J ends lost 4 bases and 0 bases respectively, with 12 bases between them. There are 15 residues in the CDR3. Germline V gene data show CDR1 as SGHTA and CDR2 as FQGNSA. CDR3 residues: CASSYLGELNTEAFF. CDR3 DNA: TGTGCCAGCAGCTACCTAGGGGAGCTGAACACTGAAGCTTTCTTT.

The rearrangement joins TRBV7-9 to TRBJ2-5, with 9 bases identical to TRBD1. TRBJ2-7 explains the end of the DNA better; the J call may be wrong. The CDR3 contains 15 residues. Germline V gives CDR1 SEHNR, CDR2 FQNEAQ (reference sequence). CDR3 region: CASSNYGTGWDEQYF. As DNA, the CDR3 is TGTGCCAGCAGCAACTATGGGACAGGGTGGGACGAGCAGTACTTC.

The chain uses TRBV28 and TRBJ1-3; D uncertain. CDR1 MDHEN and CDR2 SYDVKM come from the germline V gene. This CDR3 is 17 amino acids long. V lost 3 bases, J lost 0 bases, and 15 bases lay in between. CDR3 sequence: CASSFSLGPGSGNTIYF. The DNA for the CDR3 is TGTGCCAGCAGTTTCTCTCTCGGGCCTGGCTCTGGAAACACCATATATTTT. The complete variable domain, with remaining parts taken from reference TRBV28 and TRBJ1-3, reads DVKVTQSSRYLVKRTGEKVFLECVQDMDHENMFWYRQDPGLGLRLIYFSYDVKMKEKGDIPEGYSVSREKKERFSLILESASTNQTSMYLCASSFSLGPGSGNTIYFGEGSWLTVV.

The sample holds one count of this clone. This chain connects TRBV7-8 to TRBJ2-7, with a possible D match to TRBD2 (6 bases). Germline V gene data show CDR1 as SGHVS and CDR2 as FQNEAQ. This CDR3 is built from 14 residues. V was cut by 5 bases and J by 2 bases, with 13 bases left in between. CDR3 DNA sequence: TGTGCCAGCAGCCAAGGACTAAATACCTACGAGCAGTACTTC. Residues: CASSQGLNTYEQYF. The full variable domain, rest sourced from reference TRBV7-8 and TRBJ2-7, is GAGVSQSPRYKVAKRGQDVALRCDPISGHVSLFWYQQALGQGPEFLTYFQNEAQLDKSGLPSDRFFAERPEGSVSTLKIQRTQQEDSAVYLCASSQGLNTYEQYFGPGTRLTVT.

This clone was detected only a few times. The chain links TRBV4-3 to TRBJ1-2, with TRBD1 identical over 8 bases. The V and J ends lost 6 bases and 3 bases, in that order; junction bases with no gene match: 6. The germline CDR1 and CDR2 sequences are LGHNA and YSLEER. This CDR3 has 14 residues. CDR3 amino acids: CASSYGQGHYGYTF. Written as DNA, the CDR3 is TGCGCCAGCAGTTACGGACAGGGACACTATGGCTACACCTTC.

The count of this clone is one. The rearrangement uses TRBV29-1 and TRBJ2-1, with unresolved D. From germline, CDR1 is SQVTM and CDR2 ANQGSEA. Trimming shortened V by 3 bases and J by 0 bases, and 9 bases separated the two germline ends. This CDR3 has 14 residues. CDR3 residues: CSVEPRSSYNEQFF. CDR3 in DNA: TGCAGCGTTGAGCCCCGCAGCTCCTACAATGAGCAGTTCTTC.

J is TRBJ2-1 and V is TRBV27; TRBD2 agrees at 8 bases. Trimming cost V 3 bases and J 9 bases; bases outside gene matches: 19. CDR1 MNHEY and CDR2 SMNVEV come from the germline V gene (reference sequence). The CDR3 is 18 amino acids. This chain's CDR3 is CASSLYLTSGPPGAEQFF. The CDR3 nucleotides read TGTGCCAGCAGTTTGTATTTAACTAGCGGACCTCCTGGGGCTGAGCAGTTCTTC.

The CDR3 loop is CASSNMDGLNTEAFF. The CDR3, as DNA: TGTGCCAGCAGCAATATGGACGGTTTGAACACTGAAGCTTTCTTT. The rearrangement uses TRBV28 and TRBJ1-1; D not resolved. The CDR3 has 15 residues. CDR1 and CDR2 from the germline V gene are MDHEN and SYDVKM. The V end lost 6 bases, the J end lost 0 bases, and 14 bases lay between the germline ends.

This sequence joins TRBV9 and TRBJ2-7; maybe TRBD2 (6 bases). Germline V gene lookup returns CDR1 SGDLS and CDR2 YYNGEE. V was clipped by 3 bases and J by 7 bases, with 20 bases between them. CDR3 length: 15 residues. In DNA form, the CDR3 reads TGTGCCAGCAGCGGGTCCGGGACTTTTCCTGGGGAGCAGTACTTC. The encoded protein is CASSGSGTFPGEQYF.

The gene calls are TRBV6-1 and TRBJ2-1, with 11 bases that match TRBD2. The ends lost 1 base at V and 0 bases at J; junction bases unmatched: 8. Germline V gene lookup returns CDR1 MNHNS and CDR2 SASEGT. This CDR3 has 19 amino acids. DNA of the CDR3: TGTGCCAGCAGTGAAGGGGCTAGCGGGAGGCGACTCTCCTACAATGAGCAGTTCTTC. Translation gives CASSEGASGRRLSYNEQFF.

This clone was found a few times. The chain carries TRBV6-6 and TRBJ1-2, with unresolved D. Germline CDR1 reads MNHNY; CDR2 reads SVGAGI (reference sequence). V lost 2 bases and J 4 bases, leaving 14 bases between the germline ends. This CDR3 contains 15 residues. The DNA for the CDR3 is TGTGCCAGCAGTTACCTTGAGGGAGGTGGCTATGGCTACACCTTC. Protein product: CASSYLEGGGYGYTF.

The chain uses TRBV4-1 and TRBJ1-3; no definite D call. Germline lookup yields CDR1 MGHRA and CDR2 YSYEKL. Trimming left V 1 base short and J 14 bases short, with 15 bases between. The CDR3 contains 13 residues. The CDR3 coding sequence is TGCGCCAGCAGCCAAGGCCAGCCAGACGAACTATATTTT. This sequence encodes CASSQGQPDELYF.

In its sample, this clone was seen once. The rearrangement joins TRBV7-9 to TRBJ1-2, with TRBD1 matching 8 bases. Per germline, CDR1 SEHNR and CDR2 FQNEAQ (reference sequence). This CDR3 comprises 16 residues. V dropped 3 bases and J dropped 4; count of bases not matched to a gene: 10. The CDR3 protein is CASSLGTGESVYGYTF. The CDR3 DNA reads as TGTGCCAGCAGCTTGGGGACAGGAGAGTCGGTCTATGGCTACACCTTC.